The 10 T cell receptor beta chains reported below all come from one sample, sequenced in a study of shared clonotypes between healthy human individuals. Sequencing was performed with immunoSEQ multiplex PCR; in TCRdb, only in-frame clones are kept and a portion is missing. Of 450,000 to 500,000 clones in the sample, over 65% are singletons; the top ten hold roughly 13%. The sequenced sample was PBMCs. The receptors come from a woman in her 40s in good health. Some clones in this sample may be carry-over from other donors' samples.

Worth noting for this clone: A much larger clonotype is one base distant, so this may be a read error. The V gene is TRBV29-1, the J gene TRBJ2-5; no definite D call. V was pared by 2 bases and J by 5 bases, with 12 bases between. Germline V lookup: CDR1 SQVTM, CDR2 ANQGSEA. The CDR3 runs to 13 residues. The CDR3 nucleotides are TGCAGCGTTGAAAAGGCAATCGGGGAGACCCAGTACTTC. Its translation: CSVEKAIGETQYF.

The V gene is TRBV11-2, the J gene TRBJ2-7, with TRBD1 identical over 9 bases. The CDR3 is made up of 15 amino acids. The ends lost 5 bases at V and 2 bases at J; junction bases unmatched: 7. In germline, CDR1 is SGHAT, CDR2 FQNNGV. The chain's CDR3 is CASSLGTGPAYEQYF. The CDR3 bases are TGTGCCAGCAGCCTCGGGACAGGGCCGGCCTACGAGCAGTACTTC.

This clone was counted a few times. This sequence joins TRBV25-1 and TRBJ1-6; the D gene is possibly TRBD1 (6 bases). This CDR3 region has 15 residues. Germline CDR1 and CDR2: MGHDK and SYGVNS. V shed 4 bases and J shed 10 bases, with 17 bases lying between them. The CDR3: CASSVGSRGLSPLHF. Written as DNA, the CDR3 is TGTGCCAGCAGTGTTGGGAGCAGGGGTTTGTCACCCCTCCACTTT.

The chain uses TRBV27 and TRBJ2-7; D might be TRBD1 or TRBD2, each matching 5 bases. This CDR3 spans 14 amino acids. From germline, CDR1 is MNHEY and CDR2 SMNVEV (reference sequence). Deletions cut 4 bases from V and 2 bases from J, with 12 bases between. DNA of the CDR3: TGTGCCAGCAGTTACCGGGACGGTCCCTACGAGCAGTACTTC. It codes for CASSYRDGPYEQYF.

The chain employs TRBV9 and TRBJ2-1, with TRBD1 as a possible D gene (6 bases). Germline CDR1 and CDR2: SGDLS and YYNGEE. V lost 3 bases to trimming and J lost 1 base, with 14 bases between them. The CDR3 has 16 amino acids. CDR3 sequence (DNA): TGTGCCAGCAGCGCAGGGACACCGATGTCCTACAATGAGCAGTTCTTC. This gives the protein CASSAGTPMSYNEQFF.

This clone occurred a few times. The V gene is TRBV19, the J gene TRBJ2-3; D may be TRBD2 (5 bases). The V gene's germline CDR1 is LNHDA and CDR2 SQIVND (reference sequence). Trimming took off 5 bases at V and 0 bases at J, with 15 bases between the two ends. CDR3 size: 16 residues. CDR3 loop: CASSAKTGTSTDTQYF. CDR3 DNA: TGTGCCAGTAGTGCTAAGACGGGAACTAGCACAGATACGCAGTATTTT.

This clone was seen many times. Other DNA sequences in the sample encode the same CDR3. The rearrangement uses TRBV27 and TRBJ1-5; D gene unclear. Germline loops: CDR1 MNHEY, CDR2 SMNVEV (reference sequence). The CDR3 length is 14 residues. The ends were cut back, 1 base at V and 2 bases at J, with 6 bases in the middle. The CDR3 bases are TGTGCCAGCAGTTTATTAGGCGGCAATCAGCCCCAGCATTTT. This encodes CASSLLGGNQPQHF.

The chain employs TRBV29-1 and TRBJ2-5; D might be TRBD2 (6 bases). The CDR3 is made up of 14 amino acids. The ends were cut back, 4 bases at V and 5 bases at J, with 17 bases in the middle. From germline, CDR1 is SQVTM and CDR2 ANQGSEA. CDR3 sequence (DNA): TGCAGCGTTGCGACGGGAGCGGTGGGGGAGACCCAGTACTTC. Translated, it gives CSVATGAVGETQYF.

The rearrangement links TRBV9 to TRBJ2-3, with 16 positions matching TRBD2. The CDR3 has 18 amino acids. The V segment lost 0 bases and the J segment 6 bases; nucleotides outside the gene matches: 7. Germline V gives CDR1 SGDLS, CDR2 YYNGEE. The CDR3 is CASSVGGGLAGGADTQYF. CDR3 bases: TGTGCCAGCAGCGTAGGAGGGGGACTAGCGGGAGGGGCGGATACGCAGTATTTT. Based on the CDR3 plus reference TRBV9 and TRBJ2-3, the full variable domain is DSGVTQTPKHLITATGQRVTLRCSPRSGDLSVYWYQQSLDQGLQFLIQYYNGEERAKGNILERFSAQQFPDLHSELNLSSLELGDSALYFCASSVGGGLAGGADTQYFGPGTRLTVL.

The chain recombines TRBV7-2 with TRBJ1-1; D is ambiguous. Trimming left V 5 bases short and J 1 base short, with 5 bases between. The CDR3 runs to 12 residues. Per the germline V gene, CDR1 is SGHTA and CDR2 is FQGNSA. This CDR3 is CASSRRNTEAFF. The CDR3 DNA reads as TGTGCCAGCAGCCGGCGGAACACTGAAGCTTTCTTT.